These T cell receptor beta chains were read from a single sample in a study of blood T cells in healthy people across ages. TCRdb reanalysed the 5' RACE reads using MiXCR and keeps one entry per CDR3 protein. The sample lists fewer than 800,000 distinct CDR3 sequences; 25% were seen once. These data were likewise used in another study, on T cells of mothers and their children.

Sequences were obtained from blood. These receptors all come from a boy aged 10-17 years in good health. The CDR3 runs from the conserved cysteine through the conserved F or W. D genes are given only for firm matches. Size is stated for part of the rows, as once, few or many counts, or as a class when the clone is expanded.

abundance	len	d_gene	j_gene	v_gene	CDR3nt	CDR3aa
-	14	TRBD2	TRBJ2-5	TRBV27	TGTGCCGGCGCGACTAGCGGCTCACAAGAGACCCAGTACTTC	CAGATSGSQETQYF
many	12	-	TRBJ2-2	TRBV27	TGTGCCAGCAGCCTGTTCGCCGGGGAGCTGTTTTTT	CASSLFAGELFF
-	14	TRBD1	TRBJ1-2	TRBV20-1	TGCAGTGCTAGACAGACAGGGGACAATTATGGCTACACCTTC	CSARQTGDNYGYTF
-	11	-	TRBJ1-5	TRBV29-1	TGCAGCTCCGGAGGGGTACAGCCCCAGCATTTT	CSSGGVQPQHF
-	14	-	TRBJ1-1	TRBV29-1	TGCAGCGCATGGATGGGGGGAGTGAACACTGAAGCTTTCTTT	CSAWMGGVNTEAFF
-	16	TRBD1	TRBJ1-2	TRBV6-5	TGTGCCAGCAGTTACACCCCGGCCGGGACAGGTGGCGGCTACACCTTC	CASSYTPAGTGGGYTF
-	19	-	TRBJ2-2	TRBV2	TGTGCCAGCAGTGAATTGGTACCGGTGGGCAAATTTAACACCGGGGAGCTGTTTTTT	CASSELVPVGKFNTGELFF
-	14	-	TRBJ2-7	TRBV6-5	TGTGCCAGCAGCTCTGACAGAGCCTTACGCGGGCAGTACTTC	CASSSDRALRGQYF
-	14	TRBD2	TRBJ2-2	TRBV5-6	TGTGCCAGCAGCTGGGCGGGGGGCACCGGGGAGCTGTTTTTT	CASSWAGGTGELFF
-	14	-	TRBJ2-4	TRBV29-1	TGCAGCGTAACGACCTCCGAGGGGGGGAACATTCAGTACTTC	CSVTTSEGGNIQYF
few	13	TRBD1	TRBJ2-5	TRBV7-3	TGTGCCAGCAGCTTAAACCGTGGGACAGGGGAGTTCTTC	CASSLNRGTGEFF
-	14	TRBD2	TRBJ2-5	TRBV4-2	TGTGCCAGCAGCCAAGGGGGGGGTCCCGAGACCCAGTACTTC	CASSQGGGPETQYF
few	15	-	TRBJ2-3	TRBV9	TGTGCCAGCAGCGGCGGTTGGAGGGGGACAGATACGCAGTATTTT	CASSGGWRGTDTQYF
-	16	TRBD2	TRBJ2-1	TRBV5-1	TGCGCCAGCAGCTTGGCTCTAGCGGGGGGGCAGAGTGAGCAGTTCTTC	CASSLALAGGQSEQFF
-	15	TRBD1	TRBJ1-4	TRBV28	TGTGCCAGCAGTCCCCGAGGGCAGGGGGAGGTAAAACTGTTTTTT	CASSPRGQGEVKLFF
many	13	-	TRBJ2-5	TRBV18	TGTGCCAGCAGCCCCCCGGGGCAGGAGACCCAGTACTTC	CASSPPGQETQYF
many	13	-	TRBJ2-5	TRBV6-2/TRBV6-3	TGTGCCAGCAGTTACACAGGAAAAGAGACCCAGTACTTC	CASSYTGKETQYF
few	17	-	TRBJ2-5	TRBV13	TGTGCCAGCAGCCCCCGAGGGGGGGATCGATCCCAAGAGACCCAGTACTTC	CASSPRGGDRSQETQYF
few	13	TRBD2	TRBJ2-5	TRBV6-6	TGTGCCAGCAGGGAGGGAGGGCCAGAGACCCAGTACTTC	CASREGGPETQYF